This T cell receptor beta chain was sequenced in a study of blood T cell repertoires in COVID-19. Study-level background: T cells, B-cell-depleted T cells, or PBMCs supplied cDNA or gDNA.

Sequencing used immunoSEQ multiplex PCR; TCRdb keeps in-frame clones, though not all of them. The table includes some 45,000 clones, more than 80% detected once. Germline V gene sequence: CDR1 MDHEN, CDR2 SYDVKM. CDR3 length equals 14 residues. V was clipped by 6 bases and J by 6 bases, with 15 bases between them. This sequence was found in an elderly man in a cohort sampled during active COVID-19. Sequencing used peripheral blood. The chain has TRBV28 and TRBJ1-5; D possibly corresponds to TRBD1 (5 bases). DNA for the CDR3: TGTGCCAGCAGCCGGGGACTAGGTCGTCAGCCCCAGCATTTT. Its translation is CASSRGLGRQPQHF.